This TCR beta chain was recorded in a study of OX40 agonist ivuxolimab in advanced cancers. For context, the study as a whole: The costimulatory receptor OX40 (CD134) was targeted by ivuxolimab, a fully human IgG2 agonistic monoclonal antibody. Intravenous ivuxolimab was administered to patients every 2 weeks at six dose levels: 0.01, 0.1, 0.3, 1.5, 3 and 10 mg/kg. Of the approximately 54 patients in dose escalation, around 19 had hepatocellular carcinoma, about 15 had melanoma, 9 had renal cell carcinoma and 9 had head and neck cancer. The dose-escalation cohort was 82.7% male with a mean age of approximately 60 years, ranging from roughly 23 to 80. Prior anti-PD-1, anti-PD-L1 or anti-CTLA-4 therapy was permitted, and 40% of dose-escalation patients had received checkpoint inhibitors. Partial responses occurred in three dose-escalation patients: two with cutaneous melanoma and one with hepatocellular carcinoma. Peripheral TCRbeta sequencing was intended to test whether TCR sequence diversity was altered and clonal T-cell expansion was caused by ivuxolimab. The paper describes the monotherapy dose-escalation part (N = 52 patients) of the phase I trial of ivuxolimab.

The trial excluded patients who had a history of autoimmune disease or were on systemic immunosuppression. Peripheral blood for TCR sequencing was collected from all dose cohorts at baseline, on cycle 4 day 1, and on cycle 7 day 1. The samples were drawn from a first-in-human, open-label, multicenter phase I dose-escalation trial of ivuxolimab. Adults with locally advanced or metastatic melanoma, renal cell, hepatocellular, or head and neck squamous cell carcinoma were enrolled in the trial. Before TCR sequencing, CD4+ T cells and CD8+ T cells from peripheral blood were sorted into separate populations. Genomic DNA was isolated from the sorted cells so that the TCRbeta CDR3 region could be sequenced. TCRbeta CDR3 regions were sequenced using the immunoSEQ Assay. Entries here come from immuneACCESS through TCRdb and include only in-frame sequences with V and J called. Some clones fail to appear in such tables; in the studies checked, an unresolved V gene covers under half of the shortfall, and the cause of the remainder is unknown. The sample table lists 30,000 to 45,000 clones, approximately 79% of them with a count of one. Together, the top ten hold 11% of the sample.

Study-level results and caveats: At doses from 0.1 to 3.0 mg/kg, clonal expansion was seen in both CD4+ and CD8+ blood T cells between baseline and week 6. After ivuxolimab, expanded clones were on average more numerous among CD8+ T cells than among CD4+ T cells. Low levels of normalized T-cell clonal expansion were also seen in some nonresponding patients. In the 0.1-3.0 mg/kg groups, partial responders were among the patients with the lowest normalized peripheral clonal expansion, particularly in CD8+ T cells. The antigen specificity of the clonally expanded peripheral T cells was not determined.

In regard to this clone: No antigen is known for it. Per-nucleotide qualities are absent, and no much larger clonotype sits a single base away.

The germline ends are 10 bases apart after V is trimmed by 9 bases and J by 2 bases. The CDR3 has 13 amino acids, counting the end cysteine and phenylalanine. Only CDR3 DNA is held: 39 bases, read in frame from base 1. CDR1 and CDR2 are drawn from the germline V gene (reference sequence): MNHEY, SMNVEV. This specimen consisted of CD4+ or CD8+ T cells sorted from blood, obtained in a trial of the OX40 agonist ivuxolimab. The clonotype originates from an adult with an advanced solid tumor such as melanoma, head and neck, liver or kidney cancer. The chain is made from TRBV27 and TRBJ1-4; TRBD1 is possibly the D segment (5 matching bases). The DNA reads as follows: TGTGCCAGTACGGGACGGACTAATGAAAAACTGTTTTTT. Its amino acids are CASTGRTNEKLFF.